The 15 T cell receptor beta chains presented below share a single source sample, sequenced in a study of blood T cell repertoires in COVID-19. Assay: immunoSEQ multiplex PCR; the TCRdb copy retains only in-frame clones and omits some. The data contain about 47,000 clones, around 85% of them singletons. What was sequenced was peripheral blood. These receptors were taken from a man aged 45-65 years with acute or convalescent COVID-19.

This clone appeared a single time. The chain has TRBV5-1 and TRBJ1-4; D not certain. The ends were cut back, 4 bases at V and 3 bases at J, with 13 bases in the middle. The germline CDR1 and CDR2 sequences are SGHRS and YFSETQ. This CDR3 is 15 amino acids long. This chain's CDR3 is CASSPGSAANEKLFF. The CDR3, as DNA: TGCGCCAGCAGCCCCGGGAGCGCGGCTAATGAAAAACTGTTTTTT.

In this sample, this clone turned up a few times. This chain links TRBV9 with TRBJ1-6; 9 positions match TRBD1. The CDR3 runs 14 residues. V lost 3 bases, J lost 10 bases, and 5 bases stayed unmatched. Germline CDR1 and CDR2: SGDLS and YYNGEE. CDR3 nucleotides: TGTGCCAGCAGCGCCCGGACAGGGGTCTCACCCCTCCACTTT. Its protein product is CASSARTGVSPLHF.

This clone was detected once. The gene calls are TRBV3-1 (or the pseudogene TRBV3-2) and TRBJ2-3, with no clear D. Trimming left V 6 bases short and J 0 bases short, with 10 bases between. CDR3 length: 14 residues. Germline loops: CDR1 LGHDT, CDR2 YNNKEL (reference sequence). CDR3 residues: CASSVLSSTDTQYF. In nucleotides, the CDR3 is TGTGCCAGCAGTGTTCTAAGTAGCACAGATACGCAGTATTTT.

The chain couples TRBV19 to TRBJ1-2, with TRBD1 matching over 8 bases. Germline values: CDR1 LNHDA, CDR2 SQIVND (reference sequence). V dropped 1 base and J dropped 4; count of bases not matched to a gene: 17. CDR3 length: 19 amino acids. In nucleotides, the CDR3 is TGTGCCAGTAGTATAGCGGGCCCCGGACAGGGTGATTTCTTCTATGGCTACACCTTC. It yields the protein CASSIAGPGQGDFFYGYTF.

The CDR3 sequence is CASSLPTGGREKLFF. The CDR3 DNA reads as TGTGCCAGCAGTTTACCGACAGGGGGGCGAGAAAAACTGTTTTTT. This chain uses TRBV28 with TRBJ1-4; 9 bases agree with TRBD1. Germline CDR1 reads MDHEN; CDR2 reads SYDVKM. The CDR3 has 15 residues. Trimming took 2 bases from V and 8 from J; bases not matched to a gene: 6.

The chain is built from TRBV7-7 and TRBJ2-1, with TRBD1 matching 8 bases. The CDR3 covers 14 residues. Per germline, CDR1 SSHAT and CDR2 FNYEAQ (reference sequence). V shed 5 bases, J shed 5 bases, and the junction held 5 bases outside the gene matches. The CDR3 DNA reads as TGTGCCAGCAGCCCCGGACAGGGACACAATGAGCAGTTCTTC. Amino acid sequence: CASSPGQGHNEQFF.

This clone has just one count. The chain employs TRBV10-2 and TRBJ1-5; tentatively, D is TRBD1 (6 bases). From germline, CDR1 is WSHSY and CDR2 SAAADI. Trimming removed 3 bases from V and 2 bases from J, with 11 bases in between. The CDR3 runs to 15 residues. CDR3 coding DNA: TGCGCCAGCAGTGAACAGGGAACGGGCAATCAGCCCCAGCATTTT. Translating gives CASSEQGTGNQPQHF.

This clone was recorded a few times. The chain joins TRBV19 to TRBJ1-3, with D possibly TRBD1 on 5 matching bases. Germline V CDR1 and CDR2: LNHDA, SQIVND (reference sequence). V lost 3 bases and J lost 1, with 13 bases in between. The CDR3 consists of 16 residues. CDR3 in DNA: TGTGCCAGTAGTATGGGCAGGGAGGGGTCTGGAAACACCATATATTTT. Protein product: CASSMGREGSGNTIYF.

The chain links TRBV3-1 (or the pseudogene TRBV3-2) to TRBJ2-5; TRBD1 aligns across 8 bases. Germline V gene data show CDR1 as LGHDT and CDR2 as YNNKEL (reference sequence). V lost 3 bases, J lost 3 bases, and 6 bases stayed unmatched. The CDR3 is made up of 15 amino acids. In DNA, the CDR3 is TGTGCCAGCAGCCACATGGACAGGGTTGAAGAGACCCAGTACTTC. This gives the protein CASSHMDRVEETQYF.

This chain joins TRBV7-8 and TRBJ1-3; D is unresolved. This CDR3 region has 15 residues. The V end was cut by 1 base, the J end by 0 bases, with 7 bases between. The germline gives CDR1 SGHVS, CDR2 FQNEAQ. CDR3 nucleotides: TGTGCCAGCAGCTTAGGAGGGAACTCTGGAAACACCATATATTTT. Its translation: CASSLGGNSGNTIYF.

In this sample, this clone turned up once. The gene calls are TRBV11-3 and TRBJ2-1, with TRBD2 matching over 8 bases. The CDR3 is 14 amino acids. Germline V gene sequence: CDR1 SGHNT, CDR2 YENEEA. V was pared by 1 base and J by 9 bases, with 5 bases of the junction left unmatched. Here the CDR3 DNA reads TGTGCCAGCAGCTTAGGAACGGGAGGGGGTGAGCAGTTCTTC. It is translated as CASSLGTGGGEQFF.

This CDR3 reads CASTQPGGGEAFF. The CDR3 nucleotides are TGTGCCAGCACCCAACCCGGCGGCGGAGAAGCTTTCTTT. The gene calls are TRBV28 and TRBJ1-1; D unresolved. With 7 bases removed from V and 8 bases from J, the gap between germline ends came to 17 bases. The CDR3 length is 13 residues. Germline V gene data show CDR1 as MDHEN and CDR2 as SYDVKM.

The CDR3 nucleotides read TGTGCCAGCAGTTACTCTGGGACAGGCAGTCAGCCCCAGCATTTT. It codes for CASSYSGTGSQPQHF. The chain employs TRBV6-5 and TRBJ1-5, with 8 bases that match TRBD1. The CDR3 runs 15 residues. Germline V gene sequence: CDR1 MNHEY, CDR2 SVGAGI. With 0 bases clipped from V and 6 bases from J, the junction kept 4 bases outside the gene matches.

V gene TRBV11-2 combines with J gene TRBJ2-1; TRBD2 matches at 9 bases. With V trimmed by 5 bases and J by 4 bases, 18 bases remained unmatched. The CDR3 has 19 residues. The V gene's germline CDR1 is SGHAT and CDR2 FQNNGV. This chain's CDR3 is CASSRRRLAGRGPYNEQFF. The CDR3 DNA is TGTGCCAGCAGCAGAAGGAGGCTAGCGGGACGGGGTCCTTACAATGAGCAGTTCTTC.

J is TRBJ1-1 and V is TRBV6-5, with D perhaps TRBD1 (5 bases). The CDR3 has 14 amino acids. Germline assignment: CDR1 MNHEY and CDR2 SVGAGI. The V end lost 5 bases, the J end lost 5 bases, and 15 bases lay between the germline ends. The CDR3 sequence: CASSRATVFTEAFF. The CDR3 region has the DNA TGTGCCAGCAGTAGGGCGACAGTTTTTACTGAAGCTTTCTTT.